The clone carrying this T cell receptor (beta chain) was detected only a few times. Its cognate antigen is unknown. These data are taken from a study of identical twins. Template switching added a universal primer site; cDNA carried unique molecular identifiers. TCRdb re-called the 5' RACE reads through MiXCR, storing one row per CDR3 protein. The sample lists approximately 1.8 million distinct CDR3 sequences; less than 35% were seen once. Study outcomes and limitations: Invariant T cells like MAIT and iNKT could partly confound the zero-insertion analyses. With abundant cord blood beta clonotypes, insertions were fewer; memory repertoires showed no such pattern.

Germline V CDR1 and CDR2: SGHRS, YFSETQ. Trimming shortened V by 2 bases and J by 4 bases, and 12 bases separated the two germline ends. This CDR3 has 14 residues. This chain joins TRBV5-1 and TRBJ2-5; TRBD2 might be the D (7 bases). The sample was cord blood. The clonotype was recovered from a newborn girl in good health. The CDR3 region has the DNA TGCGCCAGCAGCTTCACAGGGACTATAGAGACCCAGTACTTC. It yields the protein CASSFTGTIETQYF.